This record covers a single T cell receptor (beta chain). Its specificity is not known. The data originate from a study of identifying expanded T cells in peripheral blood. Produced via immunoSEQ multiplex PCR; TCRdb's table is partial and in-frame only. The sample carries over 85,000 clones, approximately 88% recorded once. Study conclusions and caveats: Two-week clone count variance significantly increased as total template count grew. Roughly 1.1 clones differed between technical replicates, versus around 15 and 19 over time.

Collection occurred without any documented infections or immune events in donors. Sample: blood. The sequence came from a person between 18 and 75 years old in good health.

For the CDR3, the DNA is TGCGCCAGCAGCCAACAGACAGTTCGCCCTAAAACCGAAGCTTTCTTT. Encoded protein: CASSQQTVRPKTEAFF. The chain links TRBV4-3 to TRBJ1-1; D is possibly TRBD1 (5 bases). This CDR3 comprises 16 residues. Germline V lookup: CDR1 LGHNA, CDR2 YSLEER. Trimming stripped 2 bases from V and 8 bases from J, with 21 bases between.